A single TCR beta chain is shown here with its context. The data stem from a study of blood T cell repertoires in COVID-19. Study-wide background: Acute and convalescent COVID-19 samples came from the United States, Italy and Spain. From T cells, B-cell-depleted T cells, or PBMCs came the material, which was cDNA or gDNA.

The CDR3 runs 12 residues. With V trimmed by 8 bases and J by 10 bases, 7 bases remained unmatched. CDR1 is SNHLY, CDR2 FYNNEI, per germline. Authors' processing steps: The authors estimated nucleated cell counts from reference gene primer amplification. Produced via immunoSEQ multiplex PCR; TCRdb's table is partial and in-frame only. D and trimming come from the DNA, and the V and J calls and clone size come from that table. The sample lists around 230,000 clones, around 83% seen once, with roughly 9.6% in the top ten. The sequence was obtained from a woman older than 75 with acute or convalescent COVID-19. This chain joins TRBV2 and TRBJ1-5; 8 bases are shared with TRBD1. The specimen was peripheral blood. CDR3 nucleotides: TGTGCCAGCCAGGGGGCTGCTAAACCCCAGCATTTT. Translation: CASQGAAKPQHF.